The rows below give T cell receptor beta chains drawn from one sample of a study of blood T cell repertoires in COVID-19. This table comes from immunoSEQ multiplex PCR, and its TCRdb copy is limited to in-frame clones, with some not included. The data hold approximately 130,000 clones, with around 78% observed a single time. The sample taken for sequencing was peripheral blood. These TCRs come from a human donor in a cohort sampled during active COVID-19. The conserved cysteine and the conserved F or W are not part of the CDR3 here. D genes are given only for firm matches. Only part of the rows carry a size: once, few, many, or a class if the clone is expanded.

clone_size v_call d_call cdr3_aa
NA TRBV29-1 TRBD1 SARTGDREKLF
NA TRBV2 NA ASSDGAGRTDTQY
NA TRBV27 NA ASSFLQGFETQY
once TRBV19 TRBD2 ASSIERGGGEQF
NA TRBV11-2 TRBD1 ASRPPGQGIYEQY
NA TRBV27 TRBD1 ASSSDREIGQPQH
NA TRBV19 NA ASSSGSLLNTEAF
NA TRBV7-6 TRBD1 ASSPDRGGWDEGTEAF
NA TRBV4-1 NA ASSQDLGGNTEAF
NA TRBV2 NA ASSETDMYNSPLH
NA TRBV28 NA ASSFRGYYGYT
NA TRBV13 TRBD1 ASSVDREVTGELF
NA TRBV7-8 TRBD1 ASSLGTAYGYT
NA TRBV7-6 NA ASSRRRQETQY
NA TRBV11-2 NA ASSAGHQETQY
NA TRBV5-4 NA ASSLGGAGNQPQH
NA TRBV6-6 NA ASSYGGLNEKLF
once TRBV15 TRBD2 ATSSSGGLYNEQF
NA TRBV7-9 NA ASTGENQPQH
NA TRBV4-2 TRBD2 ASSQDLRRGGTDTQY
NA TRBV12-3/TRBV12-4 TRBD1 ASSLNRGGGYT
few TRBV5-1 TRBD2 ASSPGLAGWGEQF
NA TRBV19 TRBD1 ASSNRQGQETQY
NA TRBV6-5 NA ASSYLTTGNTEAF
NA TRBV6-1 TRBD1 ASSELSPGQLNYGYT
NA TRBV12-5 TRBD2 ASGLAPGLDEQY